This T cell receptor beta chain came from a study of a mutant IDH1 vaccine in newly diagnosed glioma. Across the study: Eight vaccinations went to patients in weeks 1, 3, 5, 7, 11, 15, 19, 23.

Trimming cost V 5 bases and J 3 bases; bases outside gene matches: 11. There are 16 residues in the CDR3. The germline gives CDR1 SGHAT, CDR2 FQNNGV. Repertoires were generated with immunoSEQ multiplex PCR, while TCRdb's copy carries only in-frame clones and drops some. The table lists 38,000 or so clones, approximately 90% of them singletons, with 2% to 3% in the top ten. In the case of this clone: Antigen specificity is unknown.

Time point reported: week 5, during vaccination. Vaccination used 300 ug of mutant IDH1 20-mer peptide per dose, with topical imiquimod. This clonotype was sampled from a man aged 45-65 years with glioma. V gene TRBV11-2 combines with J gene TRBJ2-3, with 7 bases lining up with TRBD2. Sequences were derived from PBMCs, sampled from a glioma patient whose treatment included an IDH1 peptide vaccine. The CDR3 coding sequence is TGTGCCAGCAGCCCCGTGGGAGGGAGTGTGACAGATACGCAGTATTTT. As protein: CASSPVGGSVTDTQYF.